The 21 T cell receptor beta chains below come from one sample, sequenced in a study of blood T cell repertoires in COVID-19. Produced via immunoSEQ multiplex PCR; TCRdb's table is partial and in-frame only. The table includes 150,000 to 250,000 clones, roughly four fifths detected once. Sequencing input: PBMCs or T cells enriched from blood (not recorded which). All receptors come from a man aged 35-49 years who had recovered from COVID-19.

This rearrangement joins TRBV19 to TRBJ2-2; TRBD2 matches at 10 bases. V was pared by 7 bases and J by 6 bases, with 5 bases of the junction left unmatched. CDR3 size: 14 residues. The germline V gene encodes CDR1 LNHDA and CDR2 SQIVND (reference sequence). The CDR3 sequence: CASKSLAGAGELFF. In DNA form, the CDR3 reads TGTGCCAGTAAATCCCTAGCGGGAGCCGGGGAGCTGTTTTTT. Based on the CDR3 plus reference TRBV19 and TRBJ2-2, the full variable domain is DGGITQSPKYLFRKEGQNVTLSCEQNLNHDAMYWYRQDPGQGLRLIYYSQIVNDFQKGDIAEGYSVSREKKESFPLTVTSAQKNPTAFYLCASKSLAGAGELFFGEGSRLTVL.

The CDR3 region has the DNA TGTGCCAGCAGCTTGGTCGCAGGGTCCCTCTCATTTGGAAACACCATATATTTT. Translating gives CASSLVAGSLSFGNTIYF. This sequence joins TRBV5-4 and TRBJ1-3; perhaps TRBD1 as D (5 bases). The germline V and J ends were trimmed by 0 bases and 3 bases, with 19 bases remaining between them. The CDR3 runs to 18 residues. Per the germline V gene, CDR1 is SGHNT and CDR2 is YYREEE (reference sequence).

CDR3 nucleotide sequence: TGTGCCAGCAGCTTAGCGACAGGGAGAGGCTCACCCCTCCACTTT. It is translated as CASSLATGRGSPLHF. This sequence joins TRBV7-8 and TRBJ1-6; TRBD1 agrees at 7 bases. With 0 bases clipped from V and 10 bases from J, the junction kept 6 bases outside the gene matches. The germline gives CDR1 SGHVS, CDR2 FQNEAQ. The CDR3 has 15 residues.

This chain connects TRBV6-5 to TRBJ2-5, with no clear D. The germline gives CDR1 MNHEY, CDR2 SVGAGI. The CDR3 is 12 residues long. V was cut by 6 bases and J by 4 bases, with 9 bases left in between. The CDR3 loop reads CASRLDGETQYF. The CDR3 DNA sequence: TGTGCCAGCAGGCTAGACGGAGAGACCCAGTACTTC.

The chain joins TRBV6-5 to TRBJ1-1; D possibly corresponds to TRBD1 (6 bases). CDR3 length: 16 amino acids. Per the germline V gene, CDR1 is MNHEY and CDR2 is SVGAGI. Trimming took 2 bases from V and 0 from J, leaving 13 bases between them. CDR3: CASSYGGVRLNTEAFF. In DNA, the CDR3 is TGTGCCAGCAGTTACGGGGGCGTCAGGCTGAACACTGAAGCTTTCTTT.

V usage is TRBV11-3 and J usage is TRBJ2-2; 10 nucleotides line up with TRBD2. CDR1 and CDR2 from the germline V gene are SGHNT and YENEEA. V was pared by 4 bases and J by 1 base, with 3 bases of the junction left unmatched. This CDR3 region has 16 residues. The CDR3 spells CASSSGLAENTGELFF. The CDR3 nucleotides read TGTGCCAGCAGCTCCGGACTAGCGGAGAACACCGGGGAGCTGTTTTTT.

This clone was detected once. In DNA form, the CDR3 reads TGCGCCAGCAGTTATGACAGGGCGGACACTGAAGCTTTCTTT. Protein product: CASSYDRADTEAFF. V usage is TRBV5-1 and J usage is TRBJ1-1, with 7 positions matching TRBD1. Germline CDR1 is SGHRS and CDR2 is YFSETQ. The CDR3 runs 14 residues. Unmatched junction bases numbered 7, after V lost 5 bases and J lost 3 bases.

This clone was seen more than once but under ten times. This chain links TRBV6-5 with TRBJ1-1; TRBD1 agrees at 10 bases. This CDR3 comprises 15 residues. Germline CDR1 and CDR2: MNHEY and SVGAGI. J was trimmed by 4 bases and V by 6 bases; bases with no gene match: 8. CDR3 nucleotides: TGTGCCAGCAGGCGACAGGGGGCGATAGGCACTGAAGCTTTCTTT. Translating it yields CASRRQGAIGTEAFF.

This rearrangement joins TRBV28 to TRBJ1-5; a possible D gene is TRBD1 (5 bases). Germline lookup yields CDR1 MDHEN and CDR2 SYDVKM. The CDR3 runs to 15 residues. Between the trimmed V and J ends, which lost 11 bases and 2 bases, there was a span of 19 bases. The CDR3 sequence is CAADPGGPGNQPQHF. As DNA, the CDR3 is TGTGCCGCCGACCCGGGGGGACCGGGCAATCAGCCCCAGCATTTT.

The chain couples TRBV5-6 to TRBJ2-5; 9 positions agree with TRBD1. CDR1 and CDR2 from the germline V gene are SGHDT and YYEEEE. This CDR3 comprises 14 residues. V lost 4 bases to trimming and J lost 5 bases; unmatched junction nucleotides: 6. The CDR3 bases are TGTGCCAGCAGCAGCCTCACAGGGGGCGAGACCCAGTACTTC. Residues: CASSSLTGGETQYF. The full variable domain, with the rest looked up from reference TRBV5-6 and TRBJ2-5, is DAGVTQSPTHLIKTRGQQVTLRCSPKSGHDTVSWYQQALGQGPQFIFQYYEEEERQRGNFPDRFSGHQFPNYSSELNVNALLLGDSALYLCASSSLTGGETQYFGPGTRLLVL.

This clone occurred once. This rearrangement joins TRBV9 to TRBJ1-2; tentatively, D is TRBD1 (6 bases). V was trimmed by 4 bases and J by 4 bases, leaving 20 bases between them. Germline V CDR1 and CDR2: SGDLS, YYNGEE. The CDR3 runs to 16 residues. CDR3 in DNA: TGTGCCAGCAGCCACCAACGAGGGGGGGGGCCCTATGGCTACACCTTC. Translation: CASSHQRGGGPYGYTF.

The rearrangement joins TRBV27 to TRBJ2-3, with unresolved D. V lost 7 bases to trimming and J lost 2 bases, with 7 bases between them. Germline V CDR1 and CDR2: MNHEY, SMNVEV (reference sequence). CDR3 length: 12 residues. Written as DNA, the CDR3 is TGTGCCAGCAAAGACTTCACAGATACGCAGTATTTT. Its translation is CASKDFTDTQYF.

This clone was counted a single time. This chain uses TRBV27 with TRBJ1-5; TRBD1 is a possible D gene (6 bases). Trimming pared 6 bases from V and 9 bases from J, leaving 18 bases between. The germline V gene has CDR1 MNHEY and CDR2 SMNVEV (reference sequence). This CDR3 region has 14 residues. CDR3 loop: CASRGGGGPGPQHF. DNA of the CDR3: TGTGCCAGCAGAGGGGGGGGCGGTCCAGGGCCCCAGCATTTT.

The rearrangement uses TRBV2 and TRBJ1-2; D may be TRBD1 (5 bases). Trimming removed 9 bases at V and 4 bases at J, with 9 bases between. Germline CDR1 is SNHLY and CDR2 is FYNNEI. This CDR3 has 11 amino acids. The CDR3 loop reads CARQVSYGYTF. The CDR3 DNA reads TGTGCCAGACAGGTCAGCTATGGCTACACCTTC.

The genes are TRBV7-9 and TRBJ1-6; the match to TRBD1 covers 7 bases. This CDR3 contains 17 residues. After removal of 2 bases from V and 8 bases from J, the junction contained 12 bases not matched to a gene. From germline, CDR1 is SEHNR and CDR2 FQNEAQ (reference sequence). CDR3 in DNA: TGTGCCAGCAGCTTACCCCCTCATGAGGGGGCCTATTCACCCCTCCACTTT. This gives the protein CASSLPPHEGAYSPLHF. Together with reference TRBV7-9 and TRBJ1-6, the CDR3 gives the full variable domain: DTGVSQNPRHKITKRGQNVTFRCDPISEHNRLYWYRQTLGQGPEFLTYFQNEAQLEKSRLLSDRFSAERPKGSFSTLEIQRTEQGDSAMYLCASSLPPHEGAYSPLHFGNGTRLTVT.

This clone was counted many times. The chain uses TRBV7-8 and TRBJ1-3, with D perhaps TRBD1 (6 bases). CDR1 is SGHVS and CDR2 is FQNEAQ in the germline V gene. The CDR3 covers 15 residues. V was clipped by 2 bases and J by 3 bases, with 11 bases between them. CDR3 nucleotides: TGTGCCAGCAGCTTACCAGGGGCGGGTGGAAACACCATATATTTT. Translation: CASSLPGAGGNTIYF. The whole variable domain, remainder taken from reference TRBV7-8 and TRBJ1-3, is GAGVSQSPRYKVAKRGQDVALRCDPISGHVSLFWYQQALGQGPEFLTYFQNEAQLDKSGLPSDRFFAERPEGSVSTLKIQRTQQEDSAVYLCASSLPGAGGNTIYFGEGSWLTVV.

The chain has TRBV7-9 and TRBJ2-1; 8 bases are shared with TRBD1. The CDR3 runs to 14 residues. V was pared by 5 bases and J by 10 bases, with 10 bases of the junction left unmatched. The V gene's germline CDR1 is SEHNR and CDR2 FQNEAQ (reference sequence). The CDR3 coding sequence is TGTGCCAGCAGCCAGTCCGGGACAGGCAGGGAGCAGTTCTTC. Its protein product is CASSQSGTGREQFF.

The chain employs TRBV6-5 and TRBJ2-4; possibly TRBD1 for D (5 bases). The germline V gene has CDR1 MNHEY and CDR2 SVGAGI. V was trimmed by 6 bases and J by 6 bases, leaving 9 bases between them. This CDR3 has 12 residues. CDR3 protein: CASSPDINIQYF. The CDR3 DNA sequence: TGTGCCAGCAGCCCGGACATAAACATTCAGTACTTC.

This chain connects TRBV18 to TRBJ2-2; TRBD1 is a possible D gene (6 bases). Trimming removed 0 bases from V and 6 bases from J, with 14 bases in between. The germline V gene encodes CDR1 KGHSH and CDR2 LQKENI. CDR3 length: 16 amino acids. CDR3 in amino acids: CASSPPSQGLAGELFF. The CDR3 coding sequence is TGTGCCAGCTCACCACCATCTCAGGGGTTGGCCGGGGAGCTGTTTTTT.

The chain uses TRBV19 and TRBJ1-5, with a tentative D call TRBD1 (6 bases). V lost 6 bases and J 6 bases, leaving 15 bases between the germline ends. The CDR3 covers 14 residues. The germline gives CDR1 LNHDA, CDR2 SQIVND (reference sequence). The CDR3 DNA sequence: TGTGCCAGTAGCGGATCAGGGGCAGGTCAGCCCCAGCATTTT. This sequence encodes CASSGSGAGQPQHF. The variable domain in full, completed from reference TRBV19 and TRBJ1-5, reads DGGITQSPKYLFRKEGQNVTLSCEQNLNHDAMYWYRQDPGQGLRLIYYSQIVNDFQKGDIAEGYSVSREKKESFPLTVTSAQKNPTAFYLCASSGSGAGQPQHFGDGTRLSIL.

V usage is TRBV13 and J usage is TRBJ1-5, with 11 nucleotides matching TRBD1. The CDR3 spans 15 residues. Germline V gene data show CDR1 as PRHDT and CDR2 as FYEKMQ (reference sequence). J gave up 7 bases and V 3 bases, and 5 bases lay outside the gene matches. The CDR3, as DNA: TGTGCCAGCAGCTTTGGGACAGGGGGAGGCCAGCCCCAGCATTTT. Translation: CASSFGTGGGQPQHF.